This T cell receptor (beta chain) comes out of a study of PD-L1 blockade in urothelial cancer. Study-level results: Blood clones associated with the tumor expanded more at 3 weeks in durable-benefit patients.

V lost 4 bases and J lost 1; bases outside the gene matches: 7. Looked up from germline, CDR1 is MNHNS and CDR2 is SASEGT. The CDR3 runs 17 residues. Sequenced by immunoSEQ multiplex PCR; TCRdb stores in-frame clones only, minus some. The table records approximately 52,000 clones, 70% to 85% of them present only once. As concerns this clone: What it recognizes is unknown.

This specimen consisted of PBMCs, obtained around atezolizumab (anti-PD-L1) treatment. V is TRBV6-1 and J is TRBJ1-2; TRBD1 matches 12 bases. The sequence was obtained from a man between 65 and 79 years old with urothelial cancer. Written as DNA, the CDR3 is TGTGCCAGCAGTGGAGACGGGACAGGGGGCATTAACTATGGCTACACCTTC. It specifies CASSGDGTGGINYGYTF.